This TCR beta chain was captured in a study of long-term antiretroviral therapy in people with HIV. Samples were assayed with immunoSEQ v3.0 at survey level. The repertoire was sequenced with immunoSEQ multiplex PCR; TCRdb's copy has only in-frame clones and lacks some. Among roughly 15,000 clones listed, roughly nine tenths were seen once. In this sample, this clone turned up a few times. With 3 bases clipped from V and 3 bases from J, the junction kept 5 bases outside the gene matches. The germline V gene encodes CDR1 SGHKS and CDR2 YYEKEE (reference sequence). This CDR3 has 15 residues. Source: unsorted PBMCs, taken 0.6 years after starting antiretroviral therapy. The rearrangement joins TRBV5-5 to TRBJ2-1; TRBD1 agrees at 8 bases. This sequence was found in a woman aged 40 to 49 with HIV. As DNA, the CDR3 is TGTGCCAGCAGCTACCGGACAGGGTTCTACAATGAGCAGTTCTTC. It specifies CASSYRTGFYNEQFF. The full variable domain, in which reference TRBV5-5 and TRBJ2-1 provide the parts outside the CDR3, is DAGVTQSPTHLIKTRGQQVTLRCSPISGHKSVSWYQQVLGQGPQFIFQYYEKEERGRGNFPDRFSARQFPNYSSELNVNALLLGDSALYLCASSYRTGFYNEQFFGPGTRLTVL.